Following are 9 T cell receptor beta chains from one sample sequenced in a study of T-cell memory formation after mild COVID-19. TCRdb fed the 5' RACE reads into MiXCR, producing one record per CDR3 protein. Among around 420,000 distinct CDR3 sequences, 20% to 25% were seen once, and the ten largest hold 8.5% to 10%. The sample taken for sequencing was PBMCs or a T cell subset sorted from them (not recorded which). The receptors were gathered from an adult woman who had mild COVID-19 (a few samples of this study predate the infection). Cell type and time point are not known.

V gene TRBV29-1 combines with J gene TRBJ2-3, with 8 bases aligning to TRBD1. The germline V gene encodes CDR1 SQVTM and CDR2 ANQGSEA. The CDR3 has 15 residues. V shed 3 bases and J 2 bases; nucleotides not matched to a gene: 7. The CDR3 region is CSVDSDRAYTDTQYF. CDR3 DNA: TGCAGCGTTGACTCGGACAGGGCGTACACAGATACGCAGTATTTT.

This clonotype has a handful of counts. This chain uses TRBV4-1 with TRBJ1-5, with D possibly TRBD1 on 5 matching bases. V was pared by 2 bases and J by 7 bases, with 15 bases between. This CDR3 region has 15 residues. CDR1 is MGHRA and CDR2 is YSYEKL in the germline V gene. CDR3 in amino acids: CASSQIGLRDQPQHF. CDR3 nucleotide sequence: TGCGCCAGCAGCCAAATCGGGCTCAGGGACCAGCCCCAGCATTTT.

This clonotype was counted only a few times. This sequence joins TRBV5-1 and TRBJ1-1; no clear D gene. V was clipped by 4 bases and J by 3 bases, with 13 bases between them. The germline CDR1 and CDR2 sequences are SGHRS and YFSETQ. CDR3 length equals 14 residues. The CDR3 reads CASSPDLGDTEAFF. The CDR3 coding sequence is TGCGCCAGCAGCCCGGACCTTGGGGACACTGAAGCTTTCTTT.

CDR3 region: CSARPRVQTQYF. Here the CDR3 DNA reads TGCAGTGCTAGGCCCCGAGTCCAGACCCAGTACTTC. This chain joins TRBV20-1 and TRBJ2-5, with unresolved D. Germline loops: CDR1 DFQATT, CDR2 SNEGSKA (reference sequence). V lost 3 bases and J 6 bases, leaving 11 bases between the germline ends. This CDR3 is 12 amino acids long.

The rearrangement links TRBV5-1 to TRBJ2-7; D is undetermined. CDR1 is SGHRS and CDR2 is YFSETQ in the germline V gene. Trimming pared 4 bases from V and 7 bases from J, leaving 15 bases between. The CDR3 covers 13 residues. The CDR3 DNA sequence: TGCGCCAGCAGCGTAGTAGGCGGTCGAGAGCAGTACTTC. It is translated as CASSVVGGREQYF.

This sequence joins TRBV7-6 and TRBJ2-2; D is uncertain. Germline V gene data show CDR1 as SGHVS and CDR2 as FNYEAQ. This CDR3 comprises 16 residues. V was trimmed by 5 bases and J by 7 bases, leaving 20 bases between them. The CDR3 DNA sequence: TGTGCCAGCAGCCACACCATGATCGGAGTTGACGGGGAGCTGTTTTTT. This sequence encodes CASSHTMIGVDGELFF.

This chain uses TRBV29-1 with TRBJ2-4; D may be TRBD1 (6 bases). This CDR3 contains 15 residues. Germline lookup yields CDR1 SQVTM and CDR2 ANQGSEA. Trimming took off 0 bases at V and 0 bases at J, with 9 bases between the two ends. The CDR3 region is CSVEDPQGAKNIQYF. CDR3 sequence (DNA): TGCAGCGTTGAAGACCCACAGGGAGCCAAAAACATTCAGTACTTC. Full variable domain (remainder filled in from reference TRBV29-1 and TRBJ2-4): SAVISQKPSRDICQRGTSLTIQCQVDSQVTMMFWYRQQPGQSLTLIATANQGSEATYESGFVIDKFPISRPNLTFSTLTVSNMSPEDSSIYLCSVEDPQGAKNIQYFGAGTRLSVL.

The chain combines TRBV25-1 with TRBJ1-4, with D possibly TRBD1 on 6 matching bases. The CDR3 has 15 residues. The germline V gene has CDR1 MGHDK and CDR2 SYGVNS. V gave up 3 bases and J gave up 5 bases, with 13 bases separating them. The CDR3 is CASSEMDRGNEKLFF. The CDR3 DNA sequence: TGTGCCAGCAGTGAGATGGACAGAGGAAATGAAAAACTGTTTTTT.

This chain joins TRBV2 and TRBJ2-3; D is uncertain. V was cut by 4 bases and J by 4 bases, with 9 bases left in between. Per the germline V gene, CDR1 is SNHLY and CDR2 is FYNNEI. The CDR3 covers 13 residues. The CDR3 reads CASSGLAADTQYF. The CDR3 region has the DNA TGTGCCAGCAGTGGCCTTGCCGCAGATACGCAGTATTTT.